The clone carrying this T cell receptor (beta chain) was picked up many times. No antigen is known for it. These data are taken from a study of naive and memory T cell subsets. Study findings and constraints: TCR counts from RNA may reflect activation-linked expression changes.

Both TRBC1 and TRBC2 were covered by a beta constant-region primer of two equimolar oligonucleotides. TCRdb ran MiXCR on the UMI-ligation and nested PCR reads and lists one entry per CDR3 protein. The sample holds 84,000 or so distinct CDR3 sequences, around 7% seen once. Alpha and beta libraries were amplified separately from the second PCR onward. With 6 bases removed from V and 0 bases from J, the gap between germline ends came to 8 bases. CDR3 length: 13 residues. CDR1 and CDR2 (germline): MNHNY, SVGAGI (reference sequence). Material: central memory CD4+ T cells from blood. The clonotype was recovered from a human donor in good health. The chain recombines TRBV6-6 with TRBJ1-1; no definite D call. Here the CDR3 reads CASRSRLNTEAFF. CDR3 in DNA: TGTGCCAGCAGGTCGCGGTTGAACACTGAAGCTTTCTTT.